A selection of T cell receptor beta chains follows, all from one sample in a study of T cell repertoires in aging, cancer and after chemotherapy. One entry per CDR3 protein, called by TCRdb with MiXCR from the multiplex PCR reads. The sample has around 2,800 distinct CDR3 sequences; over 25% are singletons. Sequenced: blood. The origin of the receptors is a human donor with a solid tumor. Both conserved end residues are part of each CDR3. A D gene is named only where the DNA matches it firmly. A clone size is listed for some rows: how often the clone was seen (once, few, many), or a class if it is expanded.

TGTGCCAGCAGTTACGACAGAGCCTACGAGCAGTACTTC | CASSYDRAYEQYF | TRBJ2-7 | few | TRBV6-6 | - | 13
TGCAGCGCCCCAGGGACAGCGGGGAGGGACACCCAGTACTTC | CSAPGTAGRDTQYF | TRBJ2-5 | - | TRBV29-1 | - | 14
TGCGCCAGCAGTCCCCGATTGGGGGGATCTGGGGCCAACGTCCTGACTTTC | CASSPRLGGSGANVLTF | TRBJ2-6 | few | TRBV10-1 | - | 17
TGCAGTGCTAGCCCCCAACTAGCGGGAGATTCTTACGAGCAGTACTTC | CSASPQLAGDSYEQYF | TRBJ2-7 | few | TRBV20-1 | TRBD2 | 16
TGTGCCAGCAGCTCCCCTGCGCCAGATACGCAGTATTTT | CASSSPAPDTQYF | TRBJ2-3 | - | TRBV5-4 | - | 13
TGTGCCTGGAGTGTTCCAGCTGGCGCGTACGAGCAGTACTTC | CAWSVPAGAYEQYF | TRBJ2-7 | large | TRBV30 | - | 14
TGTGCCAGCAGCTTAGGAGGAGGGGGACAAGAGACCCAGTACTTC | CASSLGGGGQETQYF | TRBJ2-5 | few | TRBV7-6 | - | 15
TGTGCCACCAGTGACCCCAGCGGGACTAGCACAGATACGCAGTATTTT | CATSDPSGTSTDTQYF | TRBJ2-3 | few | TRBV24-1 | TRBD2 | 16
TGTGCCTGGAGTGTTATGACCCGTCGAGAAGAGACCCAGTACTTC | CAWSVMTRREETQYF | TRBJ2-5 | - | TRBV30 | - | 15
TGTGCCAGCAGCCTCCCGTGGGACAGGGGGTTATTTACTGAAGCTTTCTTT | CASSLPWDRGLFTEAFF | TRBJ1-1 | - | TRBV7-9 | TRBD1 | 17
TGTGCCAGAAGCCCCAAACGACTAGCGGGAGGGCGGATTACGTCCTACGAGCAGTACTTC | CARSPKRLAGGRITSYEQYF | TRBJ2-7 | - | TRBV5-3 | TRBD2 | 20
TGTGCCACCGGAGGGGACAGTACCAATGAAAAACTGTTTTTT | CATGGDSTNEKLFF | TRBJ1-4 | - | TRBV10-3 | TRBD1 | 14
TGTGCCAGCTCACCAGTTCGGGGGACAGGGTACACTGAAGCTTTCTTT | CASSPVRGTGYTEAFF | TRBJ1-1 | few | TRBV18 | TRBD1 | 16
TGTGCCAGCAGTTCCCTTGGAAACACCATATATTTT | CASSSLGNTIYF | TRBJ1-3 | few | TRBV28 | - | 12
TGCGCCAGCAGCGCGAGCAGGGCTGGGACTGGCGGCTACACCTTC | CASSASRAGTGGYTF | TRBJ1-2 | - | TRBV5-1 | - | 15
TGCAGTGCCCCGGGACAGCCTTACACTGAAGCTTTCTTT | CSAPGQPYTEAFF | TRBJ1-1 | - | TRBV20-1 | TRBD1 | 13
TGTGCCAGTAGTATGGCGGCGGGCACTGCGGCTGTCTACACCTTC | CASSMAAGTAAVYTF | TRBJ1-2 | - | TRBV19 | - | 15
TGTGCCAGCAGTTGGGACACCCCAAGGCCCCAGTATTTT | CASSWDTPRPQYF | TRBJ2-3 | once | TRBV27 | - | 13
TGTGCCAGCTCACCGGGGCAGGGGGATTACTATGGCTACACCTTC | CASSPGQGDYYGYTF | TRBJ1-2 | - | TRBV18 | TRBD1 | 15
TGTGCCAGCAGCCTGAGTGGGGGGTACCAAGAGACCCAGTACTTC | CASSLSGGYQETQYF | TRBJ2-5 | few | TRBV7-6 | - | 15
TGTGCCAGTAGTAAAATGGGCCAGGGCGGGGAGACCCAGTACTTC | CASSKMGQGGETQYF | TRBJ2-5 | - | TRBV19 | - | 15
TGTGCCAGCAGCCTTGGACAGGGGGCGAATGAGCAGTTCTTC | CASSLGQGANEQFF | TRBJ2-1 | few | TRBV5-4 | TRBD1 | 14
TGTGCCATCACAACTAGCGGAAAAGAAAGCTCCTACAATGAGCAGTTCTTC | CAITTSGKESSYNEQFF | TRBJ2-1 | - | TRBV10-3 | TRBD2 | 17
TGTGCCAGTAGGCCCAAACGGGGCGGGCAGCCCCAGCATTTT | CASRPKRGGQPQHF | TRBJ1-5 | - | TRBV19 | - | 14
TGTGCCAGTAGTATTTATAAGGGGACCTATGGCTACACCTTC | CASSIYKGTYGYTF | TRBJ1-2 | medium-sized | TRBV19 | - | 14
TGTGCCAGCAGGGAACAGGGGCCCTCCTACGAGCAGTACTTC | CASREQGPSYEQYF | TRBJ2-7 | - | TRBV2 | TRBD1 | 14
TGCGCCAGCAGCCTTAAATCAGCGGGAGGGCCCTTCGAGCAGTACTTC | CASSLKSAGGPFEQYF | TRBJ2-7 | - | TRBV5-1 | TRBD2 | 16
TGCGCCAGCAGCGCCGACGACTACGAGCAGTACTTC | CASSADDYEQYF | TRBJ2-7 | few | TRBV5-1 | - | 12
TGTGCCAGCAGCTTAGATGCGGGAAGCGGGCACTACGAGCAGTACTTC | CASSLDAGSGHYEQYF | TRBJ2-7 | few | TRBV7-9 | - | 16
TGCGCCAGCAGCTTGGATGAGTCCGGGGAGCTGTTTTTT | CASSLDESGELFF | TRBJ2-2 | - | TRBV5-1 | - | 13
TGCGCCAGCAGTGGGCCGGGACAGGGGGGCTCTGGGGCCAACGTCCTGACTTTC | CASSGPGQGGSGANVLTF | TRBJ2-6 | - | TRBV10-1 | TRBD1 | 18
TGCAGCGTTGGTCCTAGCGGGAGTTACAATGAGCAGTTCTTC | CSVGPSGSYNEQFF | TRBJ2-1 | medium-sized | TRBV29-1 | TRBD2 | 14
TGTGCTAGTGGTTTCCTGGTTATGAACACCGGGGAGCTGTTTTTT | CASGFLVMNTGELFF | TRBJ2-2 | - | TRBV12-3/TRBV12-4 | - | 15
TGTGCCAGCAGCTCCCCTAATGGGGCGCAGGAGACCCAGTACTTC | CASSSPNGAQETQYF | TRBJ2-5 | medium-sized | TRBV7-2 | - | 15
TGTGCCAGCAGTGAATCGACAGTCGGAGGCTACGAGCAGTACTTC | CASSESTVGGYEQYF | TRBJ2-7 | - | TRBV6-1 | - | 15
TGTGCCAGCAGCCCCATAAAGGTTTCTGAAGCTTTCTTT | CASSPIKVSEAFF | TRBJ1-1 | few | TRBV5-6 | - | 13
TGTGCCAGCAGTTTTCAGGGAATCAGTGGCAATCAGCCCCAGCATTTT | CASSFQGISGNQPQHF | TRBJ1-5 | few | TRBV27 | - | 16
TGTGCCAGCAGTGAGGACCAAAATTCACCCCTCCACTTT | CASSEDQNSPLHF | TRBJ1-6 | medium-sized | TRBV6-1 | - | 13
TGTGCCAGTAGTGTATCAGGGGGGAATCAGCCCCAGCATTTT | CASSVSGGNQPQHF | TRBJ1-5 | few | TRBV19 | TRBD1 | 14
TGCAGCGTTGGGTGGGGCAGGGCCCCCGACGAGCAGTACTTC | CSVGWGRAPDEQYF | TRBJ2-7 | large | TRBV29-1 | - | 14
TGTGCCAGCAGTTTCGGTCAGCCCCAGCATTTT | CASSFGQPQHF | TRBJ1-5 | - | TRBV12-3/TRBV12-4 | - | 11
TGTGCCAGCAGTTTGACGACGGGGTACCGTATTAGGCTGTTTTTT | CASSLTTGYRIRLFF | TRBJ2-2 | - | TRBV28 | - | 15
TGTGCCAGCTCCCGAGAGGTGGCGGGATCGGAGACCCAGTACTTC | CASSREVAGSETQYF | TRBJ2-5 | few | TRBV6-1 | - | 15
TGTGCCAGCAGTCTAACAGGGGACACTGAAGCTTTCTTT | CASSLTGDTEAFF | TRBJ1-1 | few | TRBV7-9 | TRBD1 | 13